This T cell receptor beta chain derives from a study of spatial heterogeneity in lung cancer. The table lists this clonotype with many counts. From the 5' RACE reads, TCRdb called clonotypes with MiXCR, one entry per CDR3 protein. The sample gives tens of thousands of distinct CDR3 sequences, under 7.5% of which show up once; 14% to 15% is in the top ten. Time point described: sample taken at primary tumor resection. Unmatched junction bases numbered 3, after V lost 4 bases and J lost 3 bases. The germline V gene has CDR1 MDHEN and CDR2 SYDVKM. The CDR3 sequence is 14 residues long. This clonotype was obtained from a female donor with early-stage non-small cell lung cancer. The chain recombines TRBV28 with TRBJ1-5; 7 bases fit TRBD1. The sample was PBMCs, taken at surgery. The DNA of the CDR3 is TGTGCCAGCAGTTGGGGACAGACCAATCAGCCCCAGCATTTT. It is translated as CASSWGQTNQPQHF.